This T cell receptor beta chain was sequenced for a study of Ad26.COV2.S vaccination and SARS-CoV-2 variants (dated by TCRdb to the early 2020s). With regard to the full study: The specificity and breadth of SARS-CoV-2-reactive T cell receptors after Ad26.COV2.S vaccination were assessed by TCRbeta repertoire sequencing. The TCR-sequenced set comprised approximately 32 samples: some 19 Ad26.COV2.S vaccine recipients, 5 placebo recipients and 8 SARS-CoV-2 convalescent individuals. Study-level results and caveats: Ad26.COV2.S recipients had higher spike-specific TCR breadth than placebo recipients (P = 0.0014). It was noted by the authors that total T cell responses may have been underestimated by the TCR breadth and depth analyses. Vaccine and placebo recipients had comparable non-spike TCR breadth, which fits with the vaccine containing only spike. After vaccination, spike-specific CD8+ and CD4+ T cell responses were reported to show substantial breadth.

The time point label of this sample denotes: individuals recovered from natural SARS-CoV-2 infection. TCRbeta CDR3 regions were sequenced with the immunoSEQ Assay. After extraction, genomic DNA underwent amplification by bias-controlled multiplex PCR, followed by high-throughput sequencing. In the paper's pipeline: To quantify the absolute abundance of every unique TCRbeta CDR3 region, sequences were collapsed and filtered. T cell fraction was estimated by normalizing TCRbeta template counts to usable DNA, with usable DNA measured through amplification of reference genes found in all nucleated cells. Repertoire TCRs were annotated as SARS-CoV-2-specific by exact matching of V gene, CDR3 amino acid sequence and J gene to a known reactive TCR set. The reference SARS-CoV-2 TCR set was obtained from MIRA and was filtered for enrichment in COVID-19-positive ImmuneCODE repertoires, whereby public or cross-reactive TCRs were removed. Using the MIRA antigens, annotated TCRs were further analysed by specific ORF or by position within an ORF. Breadth was defined as the number of annotated unique rearrangements divided by the total number of unique productive rearrangements, and depth was defined as the summed frequency of the annotated unique rearrangements. Group comparisons of TCR breadth used two-sided Wilcoxon rank-sum tests. As stored in TCRdb, this immuneACCESS dataset retains in-frame rearrangements with V and J assigned. A fraction of the clones does not appear; measured against another copy, unresolved V genes explain less than half of the discrepancy, and the remainder lacks a known reason. The V and J calls and the clone size are those of that table, but D and trimming were determined from the DNA. The sample table contains around 100,000 clones; only one count was recorded for under 90% of them. The ten biggest clones cover roughly 15% of the sample.

As concerns this clone: The target of this receptor is not known. No qualities accompany the bases; no much larger clone lies one base away.

This clonotype was obtained from a human donor who had recovered from COVID-19. The input for sequencing was peripheral blood, taken after recovery from COVID-19.

The nucleotide sequence reads as follows: TGTGCCACCCCAGGGGCGAGCACAGATACGCAGTATTTT. It translates as CATPGASTDTQYF. In this chain, TRBV27 is recombined with TRBJ2-3; the D gene is perhaps TRBD1, from 6 matching bases. From its cysteine to its phenylalanine, the CDR3 spans 13 amino acids. Kept here is only the CDR3 DNA, which spans 39 bases and is read in frame from base 1. V and J lose 10 bases and 0 bases, and a span of 11 bases separates them. CDR1 MNHEY and CDR2 SMNVEV are derived from the germline V gene (reference sequence).